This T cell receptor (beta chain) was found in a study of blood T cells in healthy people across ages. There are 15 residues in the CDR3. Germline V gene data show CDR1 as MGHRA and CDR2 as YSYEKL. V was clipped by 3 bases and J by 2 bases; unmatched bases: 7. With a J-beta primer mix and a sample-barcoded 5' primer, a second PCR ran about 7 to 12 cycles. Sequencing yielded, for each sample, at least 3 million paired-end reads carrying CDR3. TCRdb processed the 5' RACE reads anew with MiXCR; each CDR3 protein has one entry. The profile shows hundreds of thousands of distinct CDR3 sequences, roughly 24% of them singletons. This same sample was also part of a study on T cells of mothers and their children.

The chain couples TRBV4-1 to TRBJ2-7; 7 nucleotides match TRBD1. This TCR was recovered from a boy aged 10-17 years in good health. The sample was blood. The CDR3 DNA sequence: TGCGCCAGCAGCCAGGGGACAGTAGGGGCCTACGAGCAGTACTTC. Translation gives CASSQGTVGAYEQYF.